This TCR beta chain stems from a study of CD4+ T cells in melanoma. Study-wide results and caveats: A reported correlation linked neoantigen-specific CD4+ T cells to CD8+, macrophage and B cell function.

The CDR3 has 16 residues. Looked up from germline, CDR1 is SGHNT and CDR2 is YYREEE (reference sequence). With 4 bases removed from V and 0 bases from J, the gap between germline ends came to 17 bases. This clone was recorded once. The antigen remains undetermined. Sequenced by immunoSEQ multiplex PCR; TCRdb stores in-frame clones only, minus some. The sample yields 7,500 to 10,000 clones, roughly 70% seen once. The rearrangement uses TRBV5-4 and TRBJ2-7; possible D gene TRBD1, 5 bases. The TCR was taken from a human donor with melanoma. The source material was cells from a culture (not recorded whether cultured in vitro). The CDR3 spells CASSRPSTESSYEQYF. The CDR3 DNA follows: TGTGCCAGCAGCAGGCCGTCGACAGAAAGCTCCTACGAGCAGTACTTC. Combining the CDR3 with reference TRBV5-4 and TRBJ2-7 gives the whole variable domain ETGVTQSPTHLIKTRGQQVTLRCSSQSGHNTVSWYQQALGQGPQFIFQYYREEENGRGNFPPRFSGLQFPNYSSELNVNALELDDSALYLCASSRPSTESSYEQYFGPGTRLTVT.